A single sample gave rise to the 14 T cell receptor beta chains below, sequenced in a study of blood T cells in healthy people across ages. Next came a second PCR, run for about 7 to 11 cycles, which used a sample-barcoded 5' primer along with a J-beta primer mix. TCRdb itself ran the 5' RACE reads through MiXCR, one entry per CDR3 protein. In the table there are over 550,000 distinct CDR3 sequences, approximately 30% of which are singletons. The sample consisted of blood. The receptors here all came from a woman of 80 years or more in good health.

This clonotype was observed many times. The chain recombines TRBV20-1 with TRBJ2-1, with TRBD2 matching 10 bases. Germline-derived CDR1 and CDR2 are DFQATT and SNEGSKA (reference sequence). The CDR3 is 19 amino acids. Trimming took 5 bases from V and 1 from J; bases not matched to a gene: 17. CDR3 in amino acids: CSAWGSGSGGSPSYNEQFF. The CDR3 nucleotides read TGCAGTGCTTGGGGCAGCGGTAGCGGGGGGTCTCCTTCCTACAATGAGCAGTTCTTC.

This clonotype was seen many times. The genes are TRBV15 and TRBJ2-3; 13 nucleotides align to TRBD2. Germline V gene data show CDR1 as LNHNV and CDR2 as YYDKDF (reference sequence). Germline trimming cut 3 bases from V and 3 bases from J; bases unmatched to any gene: 6. This CDR3 spans 17 amino acids. DNA of the CDR3: TGTGCCACCAGCAGGGGTGCGGGACTAGCGGGGACAGATACGCAGTATTTT. Amino acids: CATSRGAGLAGTDTQYF.

A note on this clonotype: A single base separates this from a much larger clone, so it may be a read error. The rearrangement uses TRBV10-3 and TRBJ1-1; D possibly corresponds to TRBD1 (5 bases). The CDR3 spans 14 residues. Germline CDR1 ENHRY, CDR2 SYGVKD. CDR3 bases: TGTGCCATCAGGGAGTCGGGGGGAGGCACTGAAGCTTTCTTT. Its translation is CAIRESGGGTEAFF.

This clonotype was detected ten times or more. The chain recombines TRBV30 with TRBJ1-2, with a possible D match to TRBD1 (5 bases). V was shortened by 2 bases and J by 4 bases, with 11 bases between the two germline ends. The germline V gene encodes CDR1 GTSNPN and CDR2 SVGIG (reference sequence). The CDR3 totals 13 residues. The CDR3 coding sequence is TGTGCCTGGAGTAAGCGGGGCGGCTATGGCTACACCTTC. This encodes CAWSKRGGYGYTF.

This clonotype has a handful of counts. The chain is built from TRBV19 and TRBJ1-5, with 8 bases that match TRBD1. The V gene's germline CDR1 is LNHDA and CDR2 SQIVND (reference sequence). CDR3 length: 12 residues. V lost 11 bases to trimming and J lost 7 bases; unmatched junction nucleotides: 7. DNA for the CDR3: TGTGCCGCTTCAGGGGGCGGACAGCCCCAGCATTTT. Protein sequence: CAASGGGQPQHF. Filled out from reference TRBV19 and TRBJ1-5, the complete variable domain reads DGGITQSPKYLFRKEGQNVTLSCEQNLNHDAMYWYRQDPGQGLRLIYYSQIVNDFQKGDIAEGYSVSREKKESFPLTVTSAQKNPTAFYLCAASGGGQPQHFGDGTRLSIL.

This clonotype has a handful of counts. Since a much larger clone is just one base distant, this may be a read error. The chain is built from TRBV29-1 and TRBJ2-7; D not resolved. There are 12 residues in the CDR3. Trimming took off 0 bases at V and 9 bases at J, with 12 bases between the two ends. Germline V gives CDR1 SQVTM, CDR2 ANQGSEA. CDR3: CSVEERRFGQYF. The CDR3 bases are TGCAGCGTTGAAGAACGGCGGTTTGGGCAGTACTTC.

Details on this clonotype: A much more abundant neighbour one base away suggests this may be a read error. The J gene is TRBJ1-2, the V gene TRBV15, with 7 bases that match TRBD1. The V and J ends lost 0 bases and 6 bases, in that order; junction bases with no gene match: 7. Germline V gene sequence: CDR1 LNHNV, CDR2 YYDKDF (reference sequence). The CDR3 sequence is 15 residues long. The CDR3 region is CATSRDPQGPHGYTF. CDR3 nucleotide sequence: TGTGCCACCAGCAGAGACCCACAGGGGCCCCATGGCTACACCTTC.

CDR3 DNA: TGTGCCATCAGCCCAGGGATAACAGGGACAGATACGCAGTATTTT. This codes for CAISPGITGTDTQYF. The chain carries TRBV10-3 and TRBJ2-3; D perhaps matches TRBD1 (6 bases). Germline V gene data show CDR1 as ENHRY and CDR2 as SYGVKD. This CDR3 has 15 amino acids. Between the trimmed V and J ends, which lost 6 bases and 3 bases, there was a span of 16 bases.

J is TRBJ2-1 and V is TRBV20-1; TRBD2 matches 15 bases. This CDR3 is built from 16 residues. Germline V gene sequence: CDR1 DFQATT, CDR2 SNEGSKA (reference sequence). The junction had 4 bases not matched to a gene; V was cut back by 1 base and J by 6 bases. For the CDR3, the DNA is TGCAGTGCTAGAGGGACTAGCGGGAGGGCTTCCAATGAGCAGTTCTTC. Its protein product is CSARGTSGRASNEQFF.

In this sample, this clonotype turned up once. The chain joins TRBV6-5 to TRBJ1-1; 9 bases line up with TRBD1. The CDR3 totals 15 residues. V shed 7 bases and J 4 bases; nucleotides not matched to a gene: 10. Per the germline V gene, CDR1 is MNHEY and CDR2 is SVGAGI. CDR3 loop: CASNPFGQGRTEAFF. For the CDR3, the DNA is TGTGCCAGCAATCCTTTCGGACAGGGGCGCACTGAAGCTTTCTTT.

This clonotype was observed many times. The chain has TRBV30 and TRBJ2-5, with 8 bases aligning to TRBD1. V was clipped by 1 base and J by 2 bases; unmatched bases: 9. Looked up from germline, CDR1 is GTSNPN and CDR2 is SVGIG (reference sequence). The CDR3 has 16 residues. The CDR3 sequence is CAWSAGQGRDQETQYF. The CDR3 region has the DNA TGTGCCTGGAGTGCCGGACAGGGAAGGGATCAAGAGACCCAGTACTTC.

The J gene is TRBJ2-5, the V gene TRBV20-1; TRBD2 might be the D (5 bases). CDR3 size: 14 residues. Looked up from germline, CDR1 is DFQATT and CDR2 is SNEGSKA (reference sequence). Trimming cost V 0 bases and J 6 bases, with 14 bases left between them. CDR3 sequence (DNA): TGCAGTGCTAGAGATCGCGCCTCCGGGAAGACCCAGTACTTC. This translates into CSARDRASGKTQYF.

This clonotype has only a few counts. The chain is built from TRBV7-2 and TRBJ2-2; the D gene is possibly TRBD2 (5 bases). V lost 2 bases and J 1 base, leaving 8 bases between the germline ends. The CDR3 covers 15 residues. Germline V gene lookup returns CDR1 SGHTA and CDR2 FQGNSA. The CDR3 sequence is CASSLFGMNTGELFF. The CDR3 DNA sequence: TGTGCCAGCAGCTTATTCGGGATGAACACCGGGGAGCTGTTTTTT.

On this clonotype: Given a much more abundant clone one base away, this may be a read error. The rearrangement uses TRBV9 and TRBJ2-1; perhaps TRBD1 as D (6 bases). The V gene's germline CDR1 is SGDLS and CDR2 YYNGEE. V was pared by 0 bases and J by 9 bases, with 13 bases between. The CDR3 has 14 amino acids. Here the CDR3 DNA reads TGTGCCAGCAGCGTAGAGCAGGGGACGGCTGAGCAGTTCTTC. Translated, it gives CASSVEQGTAEQFF.